Below, 15 T cell receptor beta chains from the same sample are listed, as sequenced in a study of T-cell reconstitution after alpha-beta-depleted transplantation in children. Unique molecular identifiers were incorporated when the TCRbeta library was constructed. TCRdb re-derived calls from the PCR reads in MiXCR, one entry per CDR3 protein. The profile covers roughly 570,000 distinct CDR3 sequences, with around 27% appearing a single time and around 36% taken by the ten largest. The material sequenced was PBMCs, taken before TCRalphabeta/CD19-depleted stem cell transplant. These TCRs come from a boy less than two years old with Wiskott-Aldrich syndrome, due to receive a stem cell transplant.

At least ten counts were recorded for this clonotype. The chain couples TRBV20-1 to TRBJ2-7; D perhaps matches TRBD1 (5 bases). Germline V gives CDR1 DFQATT, CDR2 SNEGSKA (reference sequence). The CDR3 totals 14 residues. Trimming took off 2 bases at V and 2 bases at J, with 13 bases between the two ends. CDR3 coding DNA: TGCAGTGCTAGACCGCAGGGTGGACCCTACGAGCAGTACTTC. Protein product: CSARPQGGPYEQYF.

The rearrangement uses TRBV5-4 and TRBJ2-2, with TRBD2 as a possible D gene (6 bases). Germline CDR1 SGHNT, CDR2 YYREEE (reference sequence). The CDR3 is 13 amino acids. V was pared by 1 base and J by 9 bases, with 10 bases between. CDR3 residues: CASSLWRGRELFF. DNA of the CDR3: TGTGCCAGCAGCTTGTGGCGGGGCCGGGAGCTGTTTTTT.

The V call is TRBV5-1, the J call TRBJ2-7, with D tentatively TRBD1 or TRBD2 (5 bases each). Trimming removed 2 bases at V and 5 bases at J, with 17 bases between. The CDR3 has 15 amino acids. Germline CDR1 and CDR2: SGHRS and YFSETQ. The CDR3 region has the DNA TGCGCCAGCAGCTTATCTCCCGGGACGGAGGACGAGCAGTACTTC. Translating gives CASSLSPGTEDEQYF.

This chain connects TRBV5-1 to TRBJ2-3; 11 bases are shared with TRBD1. Germline assignment: CDR1 SGHRS and CDR2 YFSETQ. The CDR3 covers 16 residues. J was trimmed by 5 bases and V by 0 bases; bases with no gene match: 5. CDR3 residues: CASSLGTGGWGDTQYF. CDR3 in DNA: TGCGCCAGCAGCTTGGGGACAGGGGGCTGGGGAGATACGCAGTATTTT.

The V call is TRBV12-3 or TRBV12-4, the J call TRBJ1-5; perhaps TRBD1 as D (5 bases). V was trimmed by 10 bases and J by 6 bases, leaving 16 bases between them. The CDR3 is made up of 13 amino acids. CDR3 loop: CATSEGTAQPQHF. The CDR3 DNA sequence: TGTGCCACCTCGGAGGGGACGGCTCAGCCCCAGCATTTT.

This clonotype was counted a single time. This chain joins TRBV13 and TRBJ2-7; 8 bases line up with TRBD2. V trimming: 4 bases; J trimming: 7 bases; junction bases outside the gene matches: 9. The V gene's germline CDR1 is PRHDT and CDR2 FYEKMQ (reference sequence). The CDR3 loop spans 14 amino acids. CDR3 in amino acids: CASSYTGGPGEQYF. The CDR3 DNA sequence: TGTGCCAGCAGCTACACGGGAGGGCCTGGAGAGCAGTACTTC.

This chain links TRBV12-3 or TRBV12-4 with TRBJ2-2, with a possible D match to TRBD2 (5 bases). The CDR3 is 16 amino acids. Between the trimmed V and J ends, which lost 5 bases and 0 bases, there was a span of 13 bases. The CDR3 DNA sequence: TGTGCCAGCAGTCAACTAGGAGTCGCGAACACCGGGGAGCTGTTTTTT. This sequence encodes CASSQLGVANTGELFF.

The sample holds a few counts of this clonotype. The chain has TRBV24-1 and TRBJ2-3; 10 nucleotides match TRBD2. The CDR3 sequence is 16 residues long. The germline V gene has CDR1 KGHDR and CDR2 SFDVKD. J gave up 2 bases and V 3 bases, and 4 bases lay outside the gene matches. In DNA, the CDR3 is TGTGCCACCAGTGATCCTAGCGGGAGATACACAGATACGCAGTATTTT. It codes for CATSDPSGRYTDTQYF.

This clonotype was observed a few times. V gene TRBV20-1 combines with J gene TRBJ1-4; no clear D gene. Trimming took 2 bases from V and 10 from J, leaving 11 bases between them. In germline, CDR1 is DFQATT, CDR2 SNEGSKA (reference sequence). The CDR3 runs to 12 residues. CDR3 in DNA: TGCAGTGCTAGATTCTCTTCGGCAAAACTGTTTTTT. Encoded protein: CSARFSSAKLFF.

V usage is TRBV5-6 and J usage is TRBJ2-7, with D possibly matching TRBD1 (5 bases). The CDR3 spans 15 residues. Between the trimmed V and J ends, which lost 3 bases and 3 bases, there was a span of 16 bases. CDR1 is SGHDT, CDR2 YYEEEE, per germline. The CDR3 bases are TGTGCCAGCAGCTCCGGTCGGCAGGGATTCTACGAGCAGTACTTC. Amino acids: CASSSGRQGFYEQYF.

The chain employs TRBV5-1 and TRBJ2-1; 7 bases map to TRBD1. There are 16 residues in the CDR3. The V gene's germline CDR1 is SGHRS and CDR2 YFSETQ. J gave up 6 bases and V 4 bases, and 13 bases lay outside the gene matches. CDR3 amino acids: CASSQPRQGGGNEQFF. CDR3 nucleotides: TGCGCCAGCAGCCAGCCGCGACAGGGCGGCGGCAATGAGCAGTTCTTC.

The sample holds a few counts of this clonotype. V is TRBV2 and J is TRBJ2-1; the D is unclear. The CDR3 contains 14 residues. The germline V and J ends were trimmed by 3 bases and 15 bases, with 21 bases remaining between them. Germline V lookup: CDR1 SNHLY, CDR2 FYNNEI. Written as DNA, the CDR3 is TGTGCCAGCAGTGAGGGATTGGAAACAAGACTGGGGTTCTTC. Residues: CASSEGLETRLGFF.

The CDR3 region has the DNA TGTGCCAGCAGCCAAGTCGCCGGGAGTACCACTGAAGCTTTCTTT. Its protein product is CASSQVAGSTTEAFF. The chain joins TRBV3-1 to TRBJ1-1; D unclear. This CDR3 has 15 amino acids. Deletions cut 1 base from V and 4 bases from J, with 13 bases between. Germline CDR1 reads LGHDT; CDR2 reads YNNKEL (reference sequence).

This clonotype has more than one count but fewer than ten. The chain joins TRBV10-3 to TRBJ2-7; tentatively, D is TRBD1 (6 bases). V shed 6 bases and J shed 5 bases, with 20 bases lying between them. The CDR3 loop spans 15 amino acids. CDR1 is ENHRY, CDR2 SYGVKD, per germline. The CDR3 DNA reads as TGTGCCATCAGCCAAACCGCAGGGGATCGGCACGAGCAGTACTTC. It encodes CAISQTAGDRHEQYF.

V and J are TRBV28 and TRBJ2-5; maybe TRBD1 (6 bases). The CDR3 sequence is 15 residues long. Germline values: CDR1 MDHEN, CDR2 SYDVKM. V lost 2 bases, J lost 4 bases, and 14 bases lay in between. CDR3 nucleotides: TGTGCCAGCAGTTTAACAGGGTGGAAACGAGAGACCCAGTACTTC. This sequence encodes CASSLTGWKRETQYF.